Listed below are T cell receptor beta chains from one sample, sequenced in a study of shared clonotypes between healthy human individuals. The method was immunoSEQ multiplex PCR; TCRdb's version includes in-frame clones alone and lacks a portion of them. The sample records roughly 1.5 million clones, about 98% being singletons. Sequences were obtained from naive CD4+ T cells sorted from blood. Receptor source: a man aged 25 to 40 in good health. CDR3s include the opening cysteine and the closing phenylalanine or tryptophan. D genes are given only for firm matches. Not every row has a clone size; where given, it reads once, few, many or a size class.

v_call	j_call	d_call	clone_size	cdr3_aa	cdr3_nt
TRBV13	TRBJ2-7	.	.	CASSSGTRVPDEQYF	TGTGCCAGCAGCTCAGGGACACGTGTTCCTGACGAGCAGTACTTC
TRBV9	TRBJ1-4	TRBD1	once	CASSVGQGEKLFF	TGTGCCAGCAGCGTGGGACAGGGGGAAAAACTGTTTTTT
TRBV27	TRBJ2-7	.	.	CASSSLTIPGSYEQYF	TGTGCCAGCAGTTCCTTGACCATTCCGGGGTCCTACGAGCAGTACTTC
TRBV18	TRBJ1-1	.	.	CASSPKGVWNTEAFF	TGTGCCAGCTCACCAAAGGGGGTTTGGAACACTGAAGCTTTCTTT
TRBV5-1	TRBJ1-1	.	.	CASSEDTNTEAFF	TGCGCCAGCAGCGAGGACACGAACACTGAAGCTTTCTTT
TRBV10-3	TRBJ2-3	.	.	CAISGQTSTDTQYF	TGTGCCATCAGTGGCCAGACTAGCACAGATACGCAGTATTTT
TRBV27	TRBJ2-7	.	.	CASSLWGRPYEQYF	TGTGCCAGCAGTTTATGGGGCAGACCCTACGAGCAGTACTTC
TRBV19	TRBJ2-5	TRBD1	once	CASSITGTAKETQYF	TGTGCCAGTAGTATCACCGGGACAGCCAAAGAGACCCAGTACTTC
TRBV6-5	TRBJ1-5	.	once	CASSYRRDNQPQHF	TGTGCCAGCAGTTACAGGAGGGATAATCAGCCCCAGCATTTT
TRBV19	TRBJ2-5	.	.	CASSLDREESQYF	TGTGCCAGTAGTCTCGACCGAGAAGAGAGCCAGTACTTC
TRBV29-1	TRBJ2-5	.	.	CSVERGAETQYF	TGCAGCGTTGAGAGGGGAGCAGAGACCCAGTACTTC
TRBV27	TRBJ2-1	TRBD1	.	CASSFGQGTYNEQFF	TGTGCCAGCAGTTTTGGACAGGGCACCTACAATGAGCAGTTCTTC
TRBV28	TRBJ1-5	.	.	CASSLSGQPQHF	TGTGCCAGCAGTTTATCAGGTCAGCCCCAGCATTTT
TRBV5-1	TRBJ1-2	TRBD1	.	CASRHTGGTQFNSYGYTF	TGCGCCAGCAGACATACAGGGGGGACTCAATTCAATTCCTATGGCTACACCTTC
TRBV2	TRBJ2-2	.	once	CASSGNPGGMDTGELFF	TGTGCCAGCAGCGGTAACCCCGGGGGCATGGACACCGGGGAGCTGTTTTTT
TRBV9	TRBJ2-7	TRBD2	.	CASSVGASGSTYEQYF	TGTGCCAGCAGCGTCGGCGCTAGCGGGAGTACCTACGAGCAGTACTTC
TRBV27	TRBJ1-5	TRBD1	.	CASRGTGKVNQPQHF	TGTGCCAGCAGGGGGACAGGGAAGGTCAATCAGCCCCAGCATTTT
TRBV7-3	TRBJ2-3	TRBD1	.	CASSRTGGTDTQYF	TGTGCCAGCAGCCGGACAGGAGGCACAGATACGCAGTATTTT
TRBV5-1	TRBJ2-1	TRBD2	.	CASSPASGNYNEQFF	TGCGCCAGCAGCCCTGCTAGCGGGAACTACAATGAGCAGTTCTTC
TRBV19	TRBJ1-1	.	.	CASSILGRAHTEAFF	TGTGCCAGTAGTATTCTGGGCAGGGCACACACTGAAGCTTTCTTT
TRBV6-5	TRBJ2-3	.	.	CASSYGVGGTDTQYF	TGTGCCAGCAGTTACGGAGTCGGGGGAACAGATACGCAGTATTTT
TRBV10-3	TRBJ2-7	.	.	CAISQGSYEQYF	TGTGCCATCAGCCAGGGCTCCTACGAGCAGTACTTC
TRBV7-2	TRBJ1-5	.	.	CASSLAWVQPQHF	TGTGCCAGCAGCTTAGCATGGGTTCAGCCCCAGCATTTT
TRBV7-2	TRBJ2-3	.	.	CASSPWGRETTDTQYF	TGTGCCAGCAGCCCCTGGGGGCGGGAAACTACAGATACGCAGTATTTT
TRBV5-4	TRBJ2-2	TRBD2	once	CASSLGWLAGPGELFF	TGTGCCAGCAGCTTGGGCTGGCTAGCGGGACCCGGGGAGCTGTTTTTT
TRBV2	TRBJ2-6	.	.	CASVREPFSGANVLTF	TGTGCCAGCGTCCGGGAGCCGTTCTCTGGGGCCAACGTCCTGACTTTC
TRBV19	TRBJ2-7	TRBD2	.	CASSIEGVAGGQTYEQYF	TGTGCCAGTAGCATAGAGGGGGTAGCGGGAGGCCAAACCTACGAGCAGTACTTC
TRBV19	TRBJ1-3	.	.	CASSTGILLGNTIYF	TGTGCCAGTAGTACAGGGATCCTTCTTGGAAACACCATATATTTT
TRBV5-1	TRBJ2-7	.	.	CASSPRNSGSGNYEQYF	TGCGCCAGCAGCCCCCGAAATTCGGGATCAGGGAACTACGAGCAGTACTTC
TRBV6-5	TRBJ2-7	.	.	CASRKTASSYEQYF	TGTGCCAGCAGAAAGACAGCTAGCTCCTACGAGCAGTACTTC
TRBV9	TRBJ2-7	TRBD1	.	CASSEGDRVKSGTYEQYF	TGTGCCAGCAGCGAAGGGGACAGGGTGAAATCGGGGACCTACGAGCAGTACTTC
TRBV28	TRBJ2-7	TRBD2	.	CASRTNEREGYEQYF	TGTGCCAGCAGGACAAACGAGCGGGAGGGATACGAGCAGTACTTC
TRBV10-3	TRBJ2-2	TRBD2	once	CAIKGLAGDTGELFF	TGTGCCATCAAGGGACTAGCGGGAGACACCGGGGAGCTGTTTTTT
TRBV7-6	TRBJ2-5	TRBD1	.	CASSLGTGYQETQYF	TGTGCCAGCAGCTTAGGGACAGGGTACCAAGAGACCCAGTACTTC
TRBV2	TRBJ2-6	.	.	CASGFSGANVLTF	TGTGCCAGCGGCTTCTCTGGGGCCAACGTCCTGACTTTC
TRBV21-1	TRBJ2-2	.	.	CASSVGTSGSRTGELFF	TGTGCCAGCAGCGTCGGGACTAGCGGGAGTCGTACCGGGGAGCTGTTTTTT
TRBV19	TRBJ2-4	.	.	CASSELALAKNIQYF	TGTGCCAGTAGTGAGCTAGCCCTAGCCAAAAACATTCAGTACTTC
TRBV5-4	TRBJ1-2	TRBD1	.	CASSPRDSYGYTF	TGTGCCAGCAGCCCCCGGGACAGTTATGGCTACACCTTC
TRBV5-1	TRBJ2-5	TRBD1	.	CASSTGTGGETQYF	TGCGCCAGCAGCACCGGGACAGGGGGAGAGACCCAGTACTTC
TRBV28	TRBJ1-5	.	.	CASRDGGGNQPQHF	TGTGCCAGCCGAGACGGGGGTGGCAATCAGCCCCAGCATTTT
TRBV28	TRBJ1-4	.	.	CASRGGHNEKLFF	TGTGCCAGCAGGGGGGGCCATAATGAAAAACTGTTTTTT
TRBV11-2	TRBJ2-7	.	.	CASSSPLLQYF	TGTGCCAGCAGCTCCCCGCTGTTGCAGTACTTC
TRBV7-2	TRBJ2-1	TRBD2	.	CASRLAGTPYNEQFF	TGTGCCAGCAGACTAGCGGGGACTCCTTACAATGAGCAGTTCTTC
TRBV5-1	TRBJ2-5	TRBD2	once	CASSLAGGRGYQETQYF	TGCGCCAGCAGCTTGGCTGGCGGGAGGGGGTACCAAGAGACCCAGTACTTC
TRBV7-9	TRBJ2-7	TRBD2	.	CAVRLAGAGEQYF	TGTGCCGTTCGACTAGCGGGAGCTGGCGAGCAGTACTTC
TRBV2	TRBJ1-3	.	once	CASSLKGGSSGNTIYF	TGTGCCAGCAGTTTAAAGGGGGGGTCCTCTGGAAACACCATATATTTT
TRBV5-6	TRBJ2-1	TRBD1	.	CASSGRDSQFF	TGTGCCAGCAGCGGCCGGGACAGTCAGTTCTTC
TRBV9	TRBJ1-2	.	.	CASSPSPREDYGYTF	TGTGCCAGCAGCCCCTCCCCCAGGGAGGACTATGGCTACACCTTC
TRBV30	TRBJ2-3	.	.	CAWGGTDTQYF	TGTGCCTGGGGCGGCACAGATACGCAGTATTTT
TRBV28	TRBJ2-7	.	.	CASSYRDEQYF	TGTGCCAGCAGCTACAGGGACGAGCAGTACTTC
TRBV29-1	TRBJ2-1	TRBD2	.	CSVEIRLALFF	TGCAGCGTTGAGATTCGACTAGCACTGTTCTTC
TRBV28	TRBJ2-1	TRBD2	once	CASSELAYEQFF	TGTGCCAGCAGTGAACTAGCGTACGAGCAGTTCTTC
TRBV6-5	TRBJ2-7	.	once	CASRGSSYEQYF	TGTGCCAGCCGAGGCAGCTCCTACGAGCAGTACTTC